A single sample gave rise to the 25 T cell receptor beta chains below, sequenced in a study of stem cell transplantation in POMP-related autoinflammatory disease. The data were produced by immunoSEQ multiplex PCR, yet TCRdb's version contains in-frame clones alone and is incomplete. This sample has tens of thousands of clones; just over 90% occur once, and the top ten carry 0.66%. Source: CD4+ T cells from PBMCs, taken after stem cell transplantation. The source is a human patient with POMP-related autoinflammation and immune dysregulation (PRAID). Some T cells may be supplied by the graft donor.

The CDR3 loop is CASSLDGDTQYF. DNA for the CDR3: TGTGCCAGCAGCTTAGATGGGGATACGCAGTATTTT. The rearrangement links TRBV11-3 to TRBJ2-3; D gene uncertain. Germline V lookup: CDR1 SGHNT, CDR2 YENEEA. The CDR3 has 12 residues. The V end lost 0 bases, the J end lost 6 bases, and 4 bases lay between the germline ends.

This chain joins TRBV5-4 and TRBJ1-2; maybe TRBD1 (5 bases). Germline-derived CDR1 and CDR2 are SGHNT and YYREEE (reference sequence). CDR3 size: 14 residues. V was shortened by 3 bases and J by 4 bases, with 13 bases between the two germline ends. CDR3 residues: CASSSQGGSYGYTF. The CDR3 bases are TGTGCCAGCAGCTCCCAGGGAGGTTCCTATGGCTACACCTTC. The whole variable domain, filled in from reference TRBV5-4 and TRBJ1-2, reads ETGVTQSPTHLIKTRGQQVTLRCSSQSGHNTVSWYQQALGQGPQFIFQYYREEENGRGNFPPRFSGLQFPNYSSELNVNALELDDSALYLCASSSQGGSYGYTFGSGTRLTVV.

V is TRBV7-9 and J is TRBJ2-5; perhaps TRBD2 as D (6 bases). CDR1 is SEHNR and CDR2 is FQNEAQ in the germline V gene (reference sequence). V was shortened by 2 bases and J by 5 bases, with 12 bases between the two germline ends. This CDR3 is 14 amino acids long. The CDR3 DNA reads TGTGCCAGCAGCTTACCAGGCGGGGCCGAGACCCAGTACTTC. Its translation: CASSLPGGAETQYF.

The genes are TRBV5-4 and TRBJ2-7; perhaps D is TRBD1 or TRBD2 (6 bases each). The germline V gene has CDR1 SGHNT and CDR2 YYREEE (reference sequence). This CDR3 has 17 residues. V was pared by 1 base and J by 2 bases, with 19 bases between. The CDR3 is CASSLSLGTGATYEQYF. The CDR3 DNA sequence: TGTGCCAGCAGCTTGAGCTTGGGGACGGGGGCTACCTACGAGCAGTACTTC.

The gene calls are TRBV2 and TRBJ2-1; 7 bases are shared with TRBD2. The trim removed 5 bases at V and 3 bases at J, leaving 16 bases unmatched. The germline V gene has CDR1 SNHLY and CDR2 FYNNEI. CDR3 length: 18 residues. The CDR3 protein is CASSITPGLDRRYNEQFF. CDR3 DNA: TGTGCCAGCAGTATTACCCCCGGACTAGATAGACGCTACAATGAGCAGTTCTTC.

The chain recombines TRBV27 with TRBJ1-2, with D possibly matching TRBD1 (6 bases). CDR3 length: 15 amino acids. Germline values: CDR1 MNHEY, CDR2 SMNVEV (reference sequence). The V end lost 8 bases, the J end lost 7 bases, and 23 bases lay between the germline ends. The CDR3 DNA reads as TGTGCCAGCCGAAGCCCCACAGGCCTAGGGGGTGGCTACACCTTC. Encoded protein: CASRSPTGLGGGYTF.

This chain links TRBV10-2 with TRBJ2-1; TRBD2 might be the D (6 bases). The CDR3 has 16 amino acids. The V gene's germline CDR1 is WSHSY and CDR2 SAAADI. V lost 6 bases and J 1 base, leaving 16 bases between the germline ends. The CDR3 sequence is CASSPLGGVSYNEQFF. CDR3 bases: TGCGCCAGCAGCCCCCTAGGCGGGGTATCCTACAATGAGCAGTTCTTC.

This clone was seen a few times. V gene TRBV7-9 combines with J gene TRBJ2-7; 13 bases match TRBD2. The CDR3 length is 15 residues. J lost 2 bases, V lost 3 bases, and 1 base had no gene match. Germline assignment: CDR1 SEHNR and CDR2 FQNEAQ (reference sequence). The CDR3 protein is CASSFGLAGAYEQYF. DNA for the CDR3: TGTGCCAGCAGCTTCGGACTAGCGGGAGCCTACGAGCAGTACTTC.

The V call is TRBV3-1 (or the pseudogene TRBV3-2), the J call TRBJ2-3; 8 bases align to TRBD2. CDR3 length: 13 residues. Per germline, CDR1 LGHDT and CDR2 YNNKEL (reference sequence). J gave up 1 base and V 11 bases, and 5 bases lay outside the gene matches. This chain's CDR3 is CAASGGGTDTQYF. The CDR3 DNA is TGTGCCGCGAGCGGGGGCGGCACAGATACGCAGTATTTT.

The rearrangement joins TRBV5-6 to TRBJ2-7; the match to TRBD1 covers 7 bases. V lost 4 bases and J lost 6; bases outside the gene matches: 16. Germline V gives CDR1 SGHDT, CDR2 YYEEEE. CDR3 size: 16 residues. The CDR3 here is CASSQLTVRTGAEQYV. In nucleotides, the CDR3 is TGTGCCAGCAGCCAATTGACCGTTAGGACAGGCGCCGAGCAGTACGTC.

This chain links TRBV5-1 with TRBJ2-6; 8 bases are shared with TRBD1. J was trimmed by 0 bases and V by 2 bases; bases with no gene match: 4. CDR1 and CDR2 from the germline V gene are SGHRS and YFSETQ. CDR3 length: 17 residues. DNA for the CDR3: TGCGCCAGCAGCTTTACAGGGGGACCCTCTGGGGCCAACGTCCTGACTTTC. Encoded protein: CASSFTGGPSGANVLTF.

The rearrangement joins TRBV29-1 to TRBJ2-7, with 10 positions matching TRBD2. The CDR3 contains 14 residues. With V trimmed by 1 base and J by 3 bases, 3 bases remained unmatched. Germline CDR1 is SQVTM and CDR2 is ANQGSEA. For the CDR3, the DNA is TGCAGCGTTGAAGTAGCGGGAGGCCTCTACGAGCAGTACTTC. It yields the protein CSVEVAGGLYEQYF.

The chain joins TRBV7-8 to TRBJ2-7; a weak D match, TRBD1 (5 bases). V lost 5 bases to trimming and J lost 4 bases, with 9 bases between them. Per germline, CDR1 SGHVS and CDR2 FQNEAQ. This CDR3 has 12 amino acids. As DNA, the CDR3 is TGTGCCAGCAGCAAAACAGGATACGAGCAGTACTTC. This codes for CASSKTGYEQYF.

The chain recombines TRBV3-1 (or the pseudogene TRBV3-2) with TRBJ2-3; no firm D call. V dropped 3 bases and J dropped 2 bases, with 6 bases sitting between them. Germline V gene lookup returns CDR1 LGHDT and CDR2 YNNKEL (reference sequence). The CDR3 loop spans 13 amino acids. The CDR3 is CASSHKHTDTQYF. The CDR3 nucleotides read TGTGCCAGCAGCCACAAGCACACAGATACGCAGTATTTT.

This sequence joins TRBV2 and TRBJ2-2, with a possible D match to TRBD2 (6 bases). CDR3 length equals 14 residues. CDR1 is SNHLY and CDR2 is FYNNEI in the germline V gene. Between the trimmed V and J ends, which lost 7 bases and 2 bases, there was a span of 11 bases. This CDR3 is CASTSDRNTGELFF. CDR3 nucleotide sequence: TGTGCCAGCACTAGCGACCGAAACACCGGGGAGCTGTTTTTT.

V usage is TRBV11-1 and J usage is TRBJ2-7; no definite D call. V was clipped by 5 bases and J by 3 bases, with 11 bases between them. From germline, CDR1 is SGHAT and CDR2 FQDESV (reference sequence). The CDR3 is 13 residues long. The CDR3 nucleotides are TGTGCCAGCAGCCTCAGTGAACTCTACGAGCAGTACTTC. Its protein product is CASSLSELYEQYF.

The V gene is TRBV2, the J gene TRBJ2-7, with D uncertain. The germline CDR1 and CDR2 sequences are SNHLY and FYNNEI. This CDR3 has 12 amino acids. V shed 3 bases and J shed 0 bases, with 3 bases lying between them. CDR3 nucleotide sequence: TGTGCCAGCAGTGACGCCTCCTACGAGCAGTACTTC. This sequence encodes CASSDASYEQYF.

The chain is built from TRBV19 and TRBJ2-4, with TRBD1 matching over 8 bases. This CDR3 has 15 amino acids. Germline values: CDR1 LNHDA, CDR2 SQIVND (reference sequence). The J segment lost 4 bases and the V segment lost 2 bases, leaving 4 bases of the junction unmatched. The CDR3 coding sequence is TGTGCCAGTAGTATATTCAGGACAGGGAAAAACATTCAGTACTTC. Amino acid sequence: CASSIFRTGKNIQYF.

The CDR3 is CSASHPQGQETQYF. The DNA for the CDR3 is TGCAGTGCTAGTCATCCGCAGGGACAAGAGACCCAGTACTTC. V is TRBV20-1 and J is TRBJ2-5; a weak D match, TRBD1 (5 bases). The CDR3 runs to 14 residues. The V gene lost 3 bases and the J gene lost 2 bases, with 13 bases spanning the gap. Germline-derived CDR1 and CDR2 are DFQATT and SNEGSKA (reference sequence).

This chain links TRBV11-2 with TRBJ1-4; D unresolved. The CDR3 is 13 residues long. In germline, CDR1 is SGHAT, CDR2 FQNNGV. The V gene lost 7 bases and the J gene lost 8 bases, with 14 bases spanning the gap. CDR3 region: CASTRVGDEKLFF. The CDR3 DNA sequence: TGTGCCAGCACCCGAGTTGGTGACGAAAAACTGTTTTTT.

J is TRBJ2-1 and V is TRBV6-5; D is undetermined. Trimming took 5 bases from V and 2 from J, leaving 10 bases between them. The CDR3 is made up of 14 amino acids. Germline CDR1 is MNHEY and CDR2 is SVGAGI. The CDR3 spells CASSHRPTYNEQFF. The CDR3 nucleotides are TGTGCCAGCAGTCACCGGCCTACCTACAATGAGCAGTTCTTC.

CDR3 region: CASSLTGENYGYTF. CDR3 bases: TGTGCCAGCTCATTGACCGGGGAGAACTATGGCTACACCTTC. This chain joins TRBV2 and TRBJ1-2; no clear D gene. This CDR3 has 14 residues. Germline CDR1 is SNHLY and CDR2 is FYNNEI. V lost 8 bases and J lost 2, with 15 bases in between.

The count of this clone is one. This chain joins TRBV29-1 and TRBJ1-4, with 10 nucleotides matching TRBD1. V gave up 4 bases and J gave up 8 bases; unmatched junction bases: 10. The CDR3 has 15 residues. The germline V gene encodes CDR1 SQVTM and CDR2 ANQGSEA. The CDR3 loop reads CSVVAWGTGDEKLFF. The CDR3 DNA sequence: TGCAGCGTTGTGGCCTGGGGGACAGGGGACGAAAAACTGTTTTTT.

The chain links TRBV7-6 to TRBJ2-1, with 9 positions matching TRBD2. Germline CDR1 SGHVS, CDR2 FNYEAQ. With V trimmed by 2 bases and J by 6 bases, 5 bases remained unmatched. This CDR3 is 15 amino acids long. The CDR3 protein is CASSLLAGPRNEQFF. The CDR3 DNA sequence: TGTGCCAGCAGCTTACTAGCGGGGCCGCGCAATGAGCAGTTCTTC.

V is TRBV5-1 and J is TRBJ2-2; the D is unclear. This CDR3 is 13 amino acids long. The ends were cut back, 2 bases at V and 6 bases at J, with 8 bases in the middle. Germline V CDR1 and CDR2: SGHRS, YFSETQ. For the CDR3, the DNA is TGCGCCAGCAGCTTAGACCTATCCGGGGAGCTGTTTTTT. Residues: CASSLDLSGELFF.